The clone carrying this T cell receptor beta chain was detected a few times. Its target is unknown. These data come from a study of T cell repertoires in cytomegalovirus infection. TCRdb called the reads again in MiXCR, with one record for every CDR3 protein. The data contain roughly 310,000 distinct CDR3 sequences, roughly 28% of them seen just once; the ten biggest clones take up 20%. The sequencing used cultured PBMCs, collected from culture after CMV antigen stimulation. This receptor was obtained from a human donor in good health (CMV status not recorded). Some clones in this sample may be carry-over from other donors' samples.

The CDR3 here is CASSPPARDRVDEQYF. CDR3 coding DNA: TGTGCCAGCTCACCACCAGCCCGAGACAGGGTGGACGAGCAGTACTTC. The genes are TRBV18 and TRBJ2-7; 7 bases are shared with TRBD1. The CDR3 consists of 16 residues. With V trimmed by 0 bases and J by 5 bases, 10 bases remained unmatched. Germline-derived CDR1 and CDR2 are KGHSH and LQKENI.